Below, 21 T cell receptor beta chains from the same sample are listed, as sequenced in a study of CD8+ T cells in alopecia areata. As the sequencing template, cDNA was produced by extracting RNA and reverse transcribing it. Assay: immunoSEQ multiplex PCR; the TCRdb copy retains only in-frame clones and omits some. The table records 90,000 to 150,000 clones, less than 45% of them present only once. Material for sequencing was CD4+ T cells sorted from blood. Receptors originate from a human donor with alopecia areata.

The chain combines TRBV5-4 with TRBJ2-5; TRBD2 is a possible D gene (6 bases). Germline CDR1 is SGHNT and CDR2 is YYREEE (reference sequence). Between the trimmed V and J ends, which lost 0 bases and 4 bases, there was a span of 13 bases. The CDR3 length is 15 residues. CDR3 amino acids: CASSLVSPEGETQYF. In nucleotides, the CDR3 is TGTGCCAGCAGCTTGGTGAGCCCGGAGGGAGAGACCCAGTACTTC.

V and J are TRBV10-3 and TRBJ2-3; 14 nucleotides line up with TRBD2. The CDR3 has 15 amino acids. Trimming cost V 9 bases and J 4 bases; bases outside gene matches: 6. Germline lookup yields CDR1 ENHRY and CDR2 SYGVKD. The CDR3 DNA reads TGTGCCATAGCCGGGACTAGCGGGGGAGCAGATACGCAGTATTTT. This gives the protein CAIAGTSGGADTQYF.

This clone was observed a few times. The chain couples TRBV28 to TRBJ2-1; 8 bases align to TRBD2. The CDR3 runs to 13 residues. Germline loops: CDR1 MDHEN, CDR2 SYDVKM. J gave up 8 bases and V 5 bases, and 5 bases lay outside the gene matches. The CDR3 spells CASSRGGKHEQFF. The CDR3 DNA sequence: TGTGCCAGCAGTCGGGGGGGGAAGCATGAGCAGTTCTTC.

V is TRBV29-1 and J is TRBJ1-5; D perhaps matches TRBD1 (5 bases). CDR1 and CDR2 (germline): SQVTM, ANQGSEA. V was clipped by 7 bases and J by 5 bases, with 12 bases between them. This CDR3 region has 12 residues. As DNA, the CDR3 is TGCAGCGCTTCGGACATAGATCAGCCCCAGCATTTT. Its translation: CSASDIDQPQHF. Looking up the rest from reference TRBV29-1 and TRBJ1-5 gives the full variable domain: SAVISQKPSRDICQRGTSLTIQCQVDSQVTMMFWYRQQPGQSLTLIATANQGSEATYESGFVIDKFPISRPNLTFSTLTVSNMSPEDSSIYLCSASDIDQPQHFGDGTRLSIL.

This clone turned up a few times. The genes are TRBV4-3 and TRBJ2-2; D is uncertain. Per the germline V gene, CDR1 is LGHNA and CDR2 is YSLEER. This CDR3 region has 15 residues. The ends were cut back, 4 bases at V and 3 bases at J, with 12 bases in the middle. CDR3 protein: CASSLQLRDTGELFF. The DNA for the CDR3 is TGCGCCAGCAGCCTCCAGTTAAGGGACACCGGGGAGCTGTTTTTT.

The CDR3 loop reads CSVVRVLNTEAFF. The CDR3 DNA is TGCAGCGTTGTTAGGGTATTGAACACTGAAGCTTTCTTT. The V call is TRBV29-1, the J call TRBJ1-1; D not resolved. CDR3 length equals 13 residues. The germline V gene has CDR1 SQVTM and CDR2 ANQGSEA. Trimming took 4 bases from V and 0 from J, leaving 9 bases between them.

The chain uses TRBV7-3 and TRBJ2-2; no clear D gene. Per the germline V gene, CDR1 is SGHTA and CDR2 is FQGTGA. This CDR3 is built from 13 residues. V gave up 5 bases and J gave up 1 base, with 5 bases separating them. CDR3 region: CASSAVNTGELFF. CDR3 DNA sequence: TGTGCCAGCAGCGCAGTGAACACCGGGGAGCTGTTTTTT.

The J gene is TRBJ1-2, the V gene TRBV29-1; D gene ambiguous. Trimming removed 4 bases at V and 7 bases at J, with 4 bases between. From germline, CDR1 is SQVTM and CDR2 ANQGSEA. This CDR3 contains 9 residues. CDR3 DNA sequence: TGCAGCGTTGTACCTGGCTACACCTTC. Translating gives CSVVPGYTF.

The V gene is TRBV5-1, the J gene TRBJ2-3; possible D gene TRBD1, 6 bases. Germline V gene sequence: CDR1 SGHRS, CDR2 YFSETQ. The CDR3 has 15 residues. V gave up 4 bases and J gave up 4 bases, with 16 bases separating them. This chain's CDR3 is CASSQIQGVADTQYF. CDR3 sequence (DNA): TGCGCCAGCAGCCAAATACAGGGAGTAGCAGATACGCAGTATTTT.

The table lists this clone with a few counts. The V and J genes are TRBV21-1 and TRBJ2-5; the table gives TRBD1 as D, unverified against the DNA. TRBV21-1 is noted as a pseudogene. This CDR3 has 13 residues. The CDR3 loop is CASSKNKQETQYF. As DNA, the CDR3 is TGTGCCAGCAGCAAGAACAAACAAGAGACCCAGTACTTC.

This clone was detected a few times. The rearrangement links TRBV29-1 to TRBJ1-5; D call uncertain. The CDR3 loop spans 13 amino acids. V lost 0 bases to trimming and J lost 4 bases, with 7 bases between them. From germline, CDR1 is SQVTM and CDR2 ANQGSEA. This CDR3 reads CSVEDGHNQPQHF. The CDR3 region has the DNA TGCAGCGTTGAAGACGGGCATAATCAGCCCCAGCATTTT.

The V and J genes are TRBV29-1 and TRBJ1-5; 9 nucleotides line up with TRBD1. With 6 bases clipped from V and 3 bases from J, the junction kept 6 bases outside the gene matches. CDR1 and CDR2 from the germline V gene are SQVTM and ANQGSEA. The CDR3 length is 14 residues. This CDR3 is CSVQGTGYNQPQHF. The CDR3 DNA follows: TGCAGCGTCCAAGGGACAGGGTACAATCAGCCCCAGCATTTT.

The CDR3 loop is CASSFRTGELFF. The CDR3 nucleotides read TGTGCCAGCAGTTTCAGAACCGGGGAGCTGTTTTTT. The V and J genes are TRBV6-5 and TRBJ2-2; D call uncertain. The CDR3 is 12 amino acids. V was cut by 4 bases and J by 5 bases, with 5 bases left in between. Germline assignment: CDR1 MNHEY and CDR2 SVGAGI.

This clone was detected only a few times. The rearrangement joins TRBV29-1 to TRBJ1-2; D gene uncertain. Per the germline V gene, CDR1 is SQVTM and CDR2 is ANQGSEA. V was clipped by 3 bases and J by 4 bases, with 9 bases between them. This CDR3 comprises 12 residues. As DNA, the CDR3 is TGCAGCGTTGAGAGGAAGATCTATGGCTACACCTTC. Protein sequence: CSVERKIYGYTF.

The rearrangement links TRBV18 to TRBJ2-7, with D unresolved. Trimming pared 1 base from V and 3 bases from J, leaving 7 bases between. This CDR3 is 13 amino acids long. Germline loops: CDR1 KGHSH, CDR2 LQKENI. The CDR3 reads CASSPRRSYEQYF. The CDR3 DNA follows: TGTGCCAGCTCACCACGAAGGAGCTACGAGCAGTACTTC.

This clone was seen once. The chain links TRBV7-3 to TRBJ1-1; no clear D gene. Germline CDR1 and CDR2: SGHTA and FQGTGA. The CDR3 loop spans 13 amino acids. Between the trimmed V and J ends, which lost 5 bases and 6 bases, there was a span of 13 bases. In DNA, the CDR3 is TGTGCCAGCAGCACTAGGTCTAGATCTGAAGCTTTCTTT. Protein: CASSTRSRSEAFF.

The V call is TRBV5-1, the J call TRBJ2-5; D uncertain. CDR3 length: 12 amino acids. Germline lookup yields CDR1 SGHRS and CDR2 YFSETQ. The V end lost 2 bases, the J end lost 4 bases, and 6 bases lay between the germline ends. The CDR3 nucleotides read TGCGCCAGCAGCTTAAACCCAGAGACCCAGTACTTC. Encoded protein: CASSLNPETQYF.

This clone was seen just once. V usage is TRBV5-1 and J usage is TRBJ1-1; 8 positions match TRBD1. Trimming removed 4 bases from V and 5 bases from J; junction bases left unmatched: 7. The germline V gene has CDR1 SGHRS and CDR2 YFSETQ. There are 14 residues in the CDR3. Here the CDR3 reads CASSPGQGETEAFF. The CDR3 nucleotides are TGCGCCAGCAGCCCCGGACAGGGAGAAACTGAAGCTTTCTTT.

The V gene is TRBV4-3, the J gene TRBJ2-4, with 7 bases identical to TRBD2. Unmatched junction bases numbered 9, after V lost 1 base and J lost 6 bases. The CDR3 has 16 residues. Germline V gene sequence: CDR1 LGHNA, CDR2 YSLEER. The chain's CDR3 is CASSQGGGLGANIQYF. The CDR3 nucleotides are TGCGCCAGCAGCCAAGGGGGAGGACTAGGGGCAAACATTCAGTACTTC.

This clone was seen just once. The V gene is TRBV7-2, the J gene TRBJ2-1; 8 bases are a match to TRBD2. The V and J ends lost 1 base and 5 bases, in that order; junction bases with no gene match: 7. The CDR3 length is 16 residues. CDR1 SGHTA and CDR2 FQGNSA come from the germline V gene. CDR3: CASSLGPAGANNEQFF. The CDR3, as DNA: TGTGCCAGCAGCTTAGGTCCAGCGGGAGCCAACAATGAGCAGTTCTTC.

This clone turned up a few times. Since no conserved phenylalanine or tryptophan closes the CDR3, a read error is the likely cause. No DNA is shown, since the ends of the CDR3 on it are uncertain; the CDR3 is the one TCRdb lists. V is TRBV27 and J is TRBJ1-1; TRBD1 is the table's D call and was not checked against the DNA. CDR1 and CDR2 from the germline V gene are MNHEY and SMNVEV (reference sequence). 8 amino acids form the CDR3, both terminal residues included. The CDR3 loop is CASSSYWL.